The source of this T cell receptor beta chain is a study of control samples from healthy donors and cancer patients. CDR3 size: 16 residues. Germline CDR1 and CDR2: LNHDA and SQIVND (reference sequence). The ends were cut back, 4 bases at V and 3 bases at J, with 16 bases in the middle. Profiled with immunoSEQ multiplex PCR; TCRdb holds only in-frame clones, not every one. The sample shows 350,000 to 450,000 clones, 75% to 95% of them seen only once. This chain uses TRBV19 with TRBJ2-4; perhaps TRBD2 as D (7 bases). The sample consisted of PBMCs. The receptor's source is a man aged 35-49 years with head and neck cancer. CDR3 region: CASSTTLGGGKNIQYF. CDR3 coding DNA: TGTGCCAGTAGTACCACTTTAGGGGGGGGCAAAAACATTCAGTACTTC.